This T cell receptor (beta chain) was captured in a study of blood T cell repertoires in COVID-19. The method was immunoSEQ multiplex PCR; TCRdb's version includes in-frame clones alone and lacks a portion of them. This table holds more than 110,000 clones, roughly 89% found once. CDR1 and CDR2 from the germline V gene are SGHTA and FQGNSA. CDR3 length equals 15 residues. V dropped 2 bases and J dropped 3 bases, with 13 bases sitting between them. Sequencing was performed on PBMCs or T cells enriched from blood (not recorded which). This chain links TRBV7-2 with TRBJ1-1; D might be TRBD1 (5 bases). The clonotype comes from a man aged 50 to 60 who had recovered from COVID-19. CDR3 nucleotide sequence: TGTGCCAGCAGCTTATACACAGGTCTGGACACTGAAGCTTTCTTT. It is translated as CASSLYTGLDTEAFF.